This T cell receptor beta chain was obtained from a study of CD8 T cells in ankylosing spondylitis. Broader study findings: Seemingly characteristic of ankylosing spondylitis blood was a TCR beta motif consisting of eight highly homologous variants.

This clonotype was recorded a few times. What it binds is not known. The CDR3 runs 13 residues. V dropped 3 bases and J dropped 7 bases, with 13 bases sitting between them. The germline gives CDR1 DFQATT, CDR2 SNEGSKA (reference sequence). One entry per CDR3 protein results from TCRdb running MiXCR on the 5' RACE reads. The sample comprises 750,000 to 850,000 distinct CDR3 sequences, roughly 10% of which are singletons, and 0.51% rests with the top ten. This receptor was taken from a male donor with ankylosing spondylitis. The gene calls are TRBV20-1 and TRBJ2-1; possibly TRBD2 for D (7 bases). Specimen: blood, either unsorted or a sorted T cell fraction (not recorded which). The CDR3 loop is CSARTGGLNEQFF. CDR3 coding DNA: TGCAGTGCTAGGACCGGGGGGCTTAATGAGCAGTTCTTC.